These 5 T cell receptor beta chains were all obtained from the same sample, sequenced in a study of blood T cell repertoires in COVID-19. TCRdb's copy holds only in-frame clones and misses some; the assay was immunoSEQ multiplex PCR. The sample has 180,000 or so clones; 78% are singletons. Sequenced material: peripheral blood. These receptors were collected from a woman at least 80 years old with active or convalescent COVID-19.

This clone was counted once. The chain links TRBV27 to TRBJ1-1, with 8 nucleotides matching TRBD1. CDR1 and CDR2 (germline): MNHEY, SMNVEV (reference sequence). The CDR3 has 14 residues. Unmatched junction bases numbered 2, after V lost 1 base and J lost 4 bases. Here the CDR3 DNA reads TGTGCCAGCAGTTTATATACAGGGGGCACTGAAGCTTTCTTT. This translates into CASSLYTGGTEAFF.

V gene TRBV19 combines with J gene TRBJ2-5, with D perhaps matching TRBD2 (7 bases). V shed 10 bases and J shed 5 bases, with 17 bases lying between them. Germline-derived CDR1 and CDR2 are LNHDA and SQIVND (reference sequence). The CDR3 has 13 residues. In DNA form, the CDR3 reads TGTGCCACCATTGGGGGGGCTAGCGAGACCCAGTACTTC. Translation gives CATIGGASETQYF.

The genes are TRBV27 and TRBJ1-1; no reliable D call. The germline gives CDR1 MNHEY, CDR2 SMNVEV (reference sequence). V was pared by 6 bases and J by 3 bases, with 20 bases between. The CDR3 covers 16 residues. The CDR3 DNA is TGTGCCAGCAGCCTAGGGAGCCCTGCCCTTTACACTGAAGCTTTCTTT. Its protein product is CASSLGSPALYTEAFF.

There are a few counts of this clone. The CDR3 nucleotides read TGTGCCAGCAGTCCCTCTACCACTGGCTACACCTTC. It translates to CASSPSTTGYTF. J is TRBJ1-2 and V is TRBV9, with D unresolved. Per germline, CDR1 SGDLS and CDR2 YYNGEE. V gave up 5 bases and J gave up 7 bases, with 12 bases separating them. The CDR3 is 12 residues long.

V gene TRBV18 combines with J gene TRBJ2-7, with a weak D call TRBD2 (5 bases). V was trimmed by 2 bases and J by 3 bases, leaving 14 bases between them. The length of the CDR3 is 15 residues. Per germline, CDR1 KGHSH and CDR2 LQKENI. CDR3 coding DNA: TGTGCCAGCTCACCAAGCGCACTAGGAAACTACGAGCAGTACTTC. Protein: CASSPSALGNYEQYF.